This TCR beta chain was documented in a study of T cell repertoires in cytomegalovirus infection. Germline CDR1 is SGHRS and CDR2 is YFSETQ. This CDR3 has 16 residues. J lost 4 bases, V lost 0 bases, and 4 bases had no gene match. Of note for this clonotype: Its specificity is not known.

TCRdb recomputed calls from the reads with MiXCR, one row per CDR3 protein. The table lists around 750,000 distinct CDR3 sequences, approximately 32% of them singletons. The V call is TRBV5-1, the J call TRBJ2-1, with 10 bases lining up with TRBD2. The sequence derives from a human donor in good health (CMV status not recorded). Some clones in this sample may be carry-over from other donors' samples. The starting material was cultured CD8+ T cells from PBMCs, obtained from culture after CMV antigen stimulation. CDR3 protein: CASSLAPSGGYNEQFF. The CDR3 nucleotides read TGCGCCAGCAGCTTGGCACCTAGCGGGGGTTACAATGAGCAGTTCTTC.